The TCR beta chain under discussion was sequenced for a study of blood T cell repertoires in COVID-19. The recovered donors of Cohort 3 showed two negative PCRs, clearance, or symptom resolution. Assay: immunoSEQ multiplex PCR; the TCRdb copy retains only in-frame clones and omits some. Of roughly 400,000 clones in the sample, roughly 89% are singletons; the top ten hold 10%. CDR3 length equals 17 residues. Unmatched junction bases numbered 10, after V lost 4 bases and J lost 2 bases. Germline V CDR1 and CDR2: SGDLS, YYNGEE. This chain links TRBV9 with TRBJ1-3; TRBD1 matches 9 bases. Material: PBMCs or T cells enriched from blood (not recorded which). The clonotype originates from a woman aged 50 to 60 who had recovered from COVID-19. CDR3 bases: TGTGCCAGCAGCCCGGGGACAGGGTGGGGTGCTGGAAACACCATATATTTT. It translates to CASSPGTGWGAGNTIYF. The full variable domain, its missing parts supplied by reference TRBV9 and TRBJ1-3, is DSGVTQTPKHLITATGQRVTLRCSPRSGDLSVYWYQQSLDQGLQFLIQYYNGEERAKGNILERFSAQQFPDLHSELNLSSLELGDSALYFCASSPGTGWGAGNTIYFGEGSWLTVV.